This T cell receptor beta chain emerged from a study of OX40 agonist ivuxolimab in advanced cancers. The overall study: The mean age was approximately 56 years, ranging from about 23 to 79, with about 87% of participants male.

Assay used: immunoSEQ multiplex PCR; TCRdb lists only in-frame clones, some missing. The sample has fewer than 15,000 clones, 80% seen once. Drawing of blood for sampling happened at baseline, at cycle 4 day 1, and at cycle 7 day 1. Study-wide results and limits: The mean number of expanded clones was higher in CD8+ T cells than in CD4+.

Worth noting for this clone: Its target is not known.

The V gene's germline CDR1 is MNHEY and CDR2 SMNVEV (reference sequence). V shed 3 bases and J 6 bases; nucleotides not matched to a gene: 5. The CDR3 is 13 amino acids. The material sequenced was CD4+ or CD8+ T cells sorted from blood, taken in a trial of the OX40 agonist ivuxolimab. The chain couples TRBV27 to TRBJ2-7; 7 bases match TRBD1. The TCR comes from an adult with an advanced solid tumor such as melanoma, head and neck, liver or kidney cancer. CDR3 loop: CASSFTGAGEQYF. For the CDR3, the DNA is TGTGCCAGCAGTTTCACAGGGGCCGGCGAGCAGTACTTC.